These 27 T cell receptor beta chains were sequenced from one sample in a study of blood T cell repertoires in COVID-19. Sequenced by immunoSEQ multiplex PCR; TCRdb stores in-frame clones only, minus some. The sample lists approximately 110,000 clones, less than 85% occurring once. The sample taken for sequencing was peripheral blood. The receptors shown here come from a woman aged 60-75 years with acute or convalescent COVID-19.

The chain combines TRBV7-2 with TRBJ2-1, with D unclear. Trimming took 7 bases from V and 8 from J, leaving 9 bases between them. The germline V gene encodes CDR1 SGHTA and CDR2 FQGNSA. The CDR3 contains 11 residues. CDR3 sequence (DNA): TGTGCCAGCACTACAGTCCATGAGCAGTTCTTC. Translating gives CASTTVHEQFF.

This chain links TRBV28 with TRBJ2-7; D unresolved. Germline loops: CDR1 MDHEN, CDR2 SYDVKM. This CDR3 has 13 amino acids. Deletions cut 6 bases from V and 0 bases from J, with 9 bases between. The CDR3 loop reads CASRPGPSYEQYF. The CDR3 DNA follows: TGTGCCAGCAGGCCAGGTCCCTCCTACGAGCAGTACTTC.

This chain uses TRBV28 with TRBJ1-2; 10 bases agree with TRBD1. There are 14 residues in the CDR3. CDR1 MDHEN and CDR2 SYDVKM come from the germline V gene. J was trimmed by 4 bases and V by 2 bases; bases with no gene match: 1. CDR3 loop: CASSLGTGVYGYTF. CDR3 DNA: TGTGCCAGCAGTTTAGGGACAGGGGTCTATGGCTACACCTTC.

The rearrangement links TRBV29-1 to TRBJ2-7; TRBD1 might be the D (5 bases). V was cut by 6 bases and J by 3 bases, with 9 bases left in between. CDR3 size: 11 residues. Germline CDR1 reads SQVTM; CDR2 reads ANQGSEA. CDR3 loop: CSVVRDYEQYF. CDR3 nucleotide sequence: TGCAGCGTCGTCAGGGACTACGAGCAGTACTTC.

The J gene is TRBJ1-2, the V gene TRBV2, with 7 bases lining up with TRBD1. CDR1 and CDR2 (germline): SNHLY, FYNNEI. This CDR3 contains 15 residues. V was clipped by 6 bases and J by 6 bases; unmatched bases: 13. The CDR3 loop reads CASSKPTGDHNGYTF. CDR3 in DNA: TGTGCCAGCAGCAAACCCACAGGGGACCATAATGGCTACACCTTC.

This chain links TRBV10-3 with TRBJ1-1, with D hard to call. Germline assignment: CDR1 ENHRY and CDR2 SYGVKD. The CDR3 extends over 13 amino acids. Between the trimmed V and J ends, which lost 1 base and 10 bases, there was a span of 13 bases. The CDR3 DNA reads TGTGCCATCAGTGAGTACTTAAGGGAGGGAGCTTTCTTT. Translation: CAISEYLREGAFF.

The chain joins TRBV3-1 (or the pseudogene TRBV3-2) to TRBJ1-6; TRBD1 is a possible D gene (5 bases). CDR3 length: 15 residues. CDR1 and CDR2 (germline): LGHDT, YNNKEL (reference sequence). V shed 0 bases and J shed 7 bases, with 10 bases lying between them. CDR3 DNA sequence: TGTGCCAGCAGCCAAGAGGGGAGGGGAAATTCACCCCTCCACTTT. It yields the protein CASSQEGRGNSPLHF.

The gene calls are TRBV19 and TRBJ2-7; the D gene is possibly TRBD2 (6 bases). V was cut by 4 bases and J by 7 bases, with 26 bases left in between. Germline CDR1 and CDR2: LNHDA and SQIVND (reference sequence). This CDR3 is 17 amino acids long. CDR3 nucleotide sequence: TGTGCCAGTAGTAATAAAGTGGGAGGACTCGTCCTTGGGGAGCAGTACTTC. Translated: CASSNKVGGLVLGEQYF. The full variable domain, in which reference TRBV19 and TRBJ2-7 provide the parts outside the CDR3, is DGGITQSPKYLFRKEGQNVTLSCEQNLNHDAMYWYRQDPGQGLRLIYYSQIVNDFQKGDIAEGYSVSREKKESFPLTVTSAQKNPTAFYLCASSNKVGGLVLGEQYFGPGTRLTVT.

This sequence joins TRBV19 and TRBJ2-3; 9 bases align to TRBD2. V shed 7 bases, J shed 4 bases, and the junction held 18 bases outside the gene matches. The germline V gene has CDR1 LNHDA and CDR2 SQIVND (reference sequence). This CDR3 has 18 amino acids. Here the CDR3 DNA reads TGTGCCAGTAAATTTAGTAGCGGGAGCAAGGCCGACGCAGATACGCAGTATTTT. Residues: CASKFSSGSKADADTQYF.

V is TRBV18 and J is TRBJ2-7, with TRBD1 matching 7 bases. The germline V gene has CDR1 KGHSH and CDR2 LQKENI. This CDR3 contains 12 residues. Trimming took 8 bases from V and 1 from J; bases not matched to a gene: 2. The DNA of the CDR3 is TGTGCCAGCGGGGACAGTTCCTACGAGCAGTACTTC. Translating gives CASGDSSYEQYF. Based on the CDR3 plus reference TRBV18 and TRBJ2-7, the full variable domain is NAGVMQNPRHLVRRRGQEARLRCSPMKGHSHVYWYRQLPEEGLKFMVYLQKENIIDESGMPKERFSAEFPKEGPSILRIQQVVRGDSAAYFCASGDSSYEQYFGPGTRLTVT.

The chain joins TRBV6-5 to TRBJ1-1; D gene unclear. CDR1 MNHEY and CDR2 SVGAGI come from the germline V gene. The CDR3 has 12 amino acids. Trimming cost V 5 bases and J 4 bases, with 8 bases left between them. CDR3 sequence (DNA): TGTGCCAGCAGTAACCCCGGCACTGAAGCTTTCTTT. Protein: CASSNPGTEAFF.

The chain employs TRBV2 and TRBJ2-7; 8 bases are a match to TRBD2. The germline CDR1 and CDR2 sequences are SNHLY and FYNNEI. The CDR3 is 14 amino acids. V was clipped by 6 bases and J by 2 bases; unmatched bases: 6. CDR3 loop: CASSGHGGAYEQYF. The CDR3 DNA follows: TGTGCCAGCAGCGGACACGGGGGGGCCTACGAGCAGTACTTC.

The V gene is TRBV6-5, the J gene TRBJ2-1, with 8 bases matching TRBD1. Germline CDR1 and CDR2: MNHEY and SVGAGI. This CDR3 region has 15 residues. Trimming removed 0 bases from V and 7 bases from J; junction bases left unmatched: 5. CDR3 residues: CASSYSRTGLNEQFF. CDR3 coding DNA: TGTGCCAGCAGTTACTCGAGGACAGGGTTAAATGAGCAGTTCTTC.

V gene TRBV28 combines with J gene TRBJ2-3, with 7 bases fitting TRBD2. Losses at the gene ends were 6 bases for V and 6 bases for J; bases not matched to a gene: 9. The length of the CDR3 is 14 residues. Germline assignment: CDR1 MDHEN and CDR2 SYDVKM. The CDR3 spells CASSEAGSGDTQYF. The CDR3 DNA is TGTGCCAGCAGCGAAGCGGGGTCCGGGGATACGCAGTATTTT.

The rearrangement links TRBV29-1 to TRBJ1-2; tentatively, D is TRBD1 (6 bases). This CDR3 is 12 amino acids long. V lost 5 bases to trimming and J lost 8 bases, with 15 bases between them. Germline CDR1 is SQVTM and CDR2 is ANQGSEA. CDR3 DNA: TGCAGCGTTATTGACTACAGGGCGGGCTACACCTTC. Its translation is CSVIDYRAGYTF. Using reference TRBV29-1 and TRBJ1-2 for the parts outside the CDR3, the full variable domain is SAVISQKPSRDICQRGTSLTIQCQVDSQVTMMFWYRQQPGQSLTLIATANQGSEATYESGFVIDKFPISRPNLTFSTLTVSNMSPEDSSIYLCSVIDYRAGYTFGSGTRLTVV.

The chain combines TRBV7-3 with TRBJ2-3; D is unresolved. The CDR3 consists of 13 residues. V gave up 5 bases and J gave up 5 bases, with 11 bases separating them. Germline V gene lookup returns CDR1 SGHTA and CDR2 FQGTGA. The CDR3 reads CASSTDFLDTQYF. CDR3 sequence (DNA): TGTGCCAGCAGCACCGACTTTCTAGATACGCAGTATTTT.

The CDR3 spells CASSIGGGSSYEQYF. The DNA of the CDR3 is TGTGCCAGTAGTATCGGGGGAGGGAGTTCCTACGAGCAGTACTTC. The chain carries TRBV19 and TRBJ2-7; 7 bases agree with TRBD2. Germline V gene sequence: CDR1 LNHDA, CDR2 SQIVND (reference sequence). The CDR3 has 15 amino acids. Trimming removed 3 bases from V and 1 base from J; junction bases left unmatched: 6.

The chain uses TRBV5-1 and TRBJ1-5, with 7 bases identical to TRBD1. CDR1 is SGHRS and CDR2 is YFSETQ in the germline V gene. V shed 0 bases, J shed 7 bases, and the junction held 4 bases outside the gene matches. The CDR3 is 14 amino acids. The DNA of the CDR3 is TGCGCCAGCAGCTTGGGACAGGGTGGACAGCCCCAGCATTTT. As protein: CASSLGQGGQPQHF.

The rearrangement uses TRBV7-2 and TRBJ2-7, with a weak D call TRBD1 (5 bases). With 2 bases removed from V and 2 bases from J, the gap between germline ends came to 13 bases. Germline lookup yields CDR1 SGHTA and CDR2 FQGNSA. This CDR3 has 15 amino acids. CDR3 sequence: CASSLFRAATYEQYF. In DNA form, the CDR3 reads TGTGCCAGCAGCTTATTCAGGGCTGCCACCTACGAGCAGTACTTC.

As for this clone: This same CDR3 is encoded by further DNA sequences in the sample. This chain links TRBV19 with TRBJ1-1; 7 nucleotides match TRBD1. The CDR3 is 13 amino acids. Germline V gene data show CDR1 as LNHDA and CDR2 as SQIVND (reference sequence). V was clipped by 6 bases and J by 3 bases; unmatched bases: 4. The CDR3 DNA reads as TGTGCCAGTAGCCCCGACAGGGACACTGAAGCTTTCTTT. It codes for CASSPDRDTEAFF.

The chain uses TRBV28 and TRBJ2-7, with 8 bases fitting TRBD2. Germline CDR1 is MDHEN and CDR2 is SYDVKM. CDR3 size: 14 residues. V lost 6 bases, J lost 5 bases, and 9 bases stayed unmatched. The CDR3 DNA sequence: TGTGCCAGCAGCGTGACTAGCGTGCGGAACGAGCAGTACTTC. Its translation is CASSVTSVRNEQYF.

In this sample, this clone turned up many times. J is TRBJ1-2 and V is TRBV4-3, with a weak D call TRBD1 (5 bases). CDR1 and CDR2 (germline): LGHNA, YSLEER. Deletions cut 1 base from V and 4 bases from J, with 22 bases between. This CDR3 contains 18 residues. Written as DNA, the CDR3 is TGCGCCAGCAGCCAAGGTTTAGCCGGAGGGATAGGGGCCTATGGCTACACCTTC. Translation gives CASSQGLAGGIGAYGYTF.

The chain has TRBV11-2 and TRBJ2-2; 8 nucleotides line up with TRBD2. The CDR3 totals 15 residues. The V gene's germline CDR1 is SGHAT and CDR2 FQNNGV. The trim removed 6 bases at V and 4 bases at J, leaving 7 bases unmatched. CDR3 DNA sequence: TGTGCCAGCAGTGGCGGGGGGCCCTCCACCGGGGAGCTGTTTTTT. Amino acid sequence: CASSGGGPSTGELFF.

The genes are TRBV11-3 and TRBJ1-1; D gene ambiguous. Trimming shortened V by 4 bases and J by 4 bases, and 7 bases separated the two germline ends. The length of the CDR3 is 12 residues. Germline V gene lookup returns CDR1 SGHNT and CDR2 YENEEA. The CDR3 is CASSSVGTEAFF. CDR3 coding DNA: TGTGCCAGCAGCTCGGTTGGCACTGAAGCTTTCTTT.

The V and J genes are TRBV5-1 and TRBJ2-5, with 11 bases fitting TRBD2. The ends lost 3 bases at V and 2 bases at J; junction bases unmatched: 3. Looked up from germline, CDR1 is SGHRS and CDR2 is YFSETQ. The CDR3 is made up of 15 amino acids. The CDR3 loop reads CASSSGTSGQETQYF. The CDR3 nucleotides read TGCGCCAGCAGCTCTGGGACTAGCGGTCAAGAGACCCAGTACTTC. Filled out from reference TRBV5-1 and TRBJ2-5, the complete variable domain reads KAGVTQTPRYLIKTRGQQVTLSCSPISGHRSVSWYQQTPGQGLQFLFEYFSETQRNKGNFPGRFSGRQFSNSRSEMNVSTLELGDSALYLCASSSGTSGQETQYFGPGTRLLVL.

This chain joins TRBV6-4 and TRBJ2-3, with 7 bases that match TRBD2. The CDR3 is 14 amino acids. V trimming: 5 bases; J trimming: 3 bases; junction bases outside the gene matches: 5. In germline, CDR1 is MRHNA, CDR2 SNTAGT. The DNA of the CDR3 is TGTGCCAGCAGTCCCGGCGGGAGTACAGATACGCAGTATTTT. Residues: CASSPGGSTDTQYF.

The chain couples TRBV15 to TRBJ1-4; no clear D gene. Trimming removed 6 bases from V and 0 bases from J, with 8 bases in between. Germline values: CDR1 LNHNV, CDR2 YYDKDF (reference sequence). The CDR3 consists of 14 residues. The DNA for the CDR3 is TGTGCCACCAGGCGTATCACAACTAATGAAAAACTGTTTTTT. It specifies CATRRITTNEKLFF.